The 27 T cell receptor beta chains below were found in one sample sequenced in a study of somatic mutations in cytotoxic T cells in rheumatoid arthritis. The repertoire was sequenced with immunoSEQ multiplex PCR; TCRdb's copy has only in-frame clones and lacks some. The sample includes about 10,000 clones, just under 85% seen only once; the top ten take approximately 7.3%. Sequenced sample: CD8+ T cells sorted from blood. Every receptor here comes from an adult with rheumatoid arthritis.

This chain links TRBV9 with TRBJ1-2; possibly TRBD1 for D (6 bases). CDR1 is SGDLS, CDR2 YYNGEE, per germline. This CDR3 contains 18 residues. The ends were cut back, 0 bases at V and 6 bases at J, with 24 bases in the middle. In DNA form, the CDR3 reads TGTGCCAGCAGCGTAGACCTCCTTCTGGGGGCAGGGGCTAATGGCTACACCTTC. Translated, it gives CASSVDLLLGAGANGYTF.

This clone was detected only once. The CDR3 spells CASSLAGSGGAGGAYEQYF. The CDR3 nucleotides read TGTGCCAGCAGCTTAGCGGGTAGCGGGGGCGCCGGGGGGGCCTACGAGCAGTACTTC. The chain carries TRBV7-9 and TRBJ2-7; 9 bases are a match to TRBD2. Germline CDR1 is SEHNR and CDR2 is FQNEAQ (reference sequence). Trimming removed 0 bases from V and 2 bases from J; junction bases left unmatched: 14. This CDR3 is built from 19 residues.

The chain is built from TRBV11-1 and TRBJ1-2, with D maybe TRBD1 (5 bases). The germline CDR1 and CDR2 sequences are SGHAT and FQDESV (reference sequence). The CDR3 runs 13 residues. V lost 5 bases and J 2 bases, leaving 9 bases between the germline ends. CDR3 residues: CASSQRTNYGYTF. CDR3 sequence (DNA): TGTGCCAGCAGCCAGAGGACAAACTATGGCTACACCTTC. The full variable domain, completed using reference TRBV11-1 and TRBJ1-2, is EAEVAQSPRYKITEKSQAVAFWCDPISGHATLYWYRQILGQGPELLVQFQDESVVDDSQLPKDRFSAERLKGVDSTLKIQPAELGDSAMYLCASSQRTNYGYTFGSGTRLTVV.

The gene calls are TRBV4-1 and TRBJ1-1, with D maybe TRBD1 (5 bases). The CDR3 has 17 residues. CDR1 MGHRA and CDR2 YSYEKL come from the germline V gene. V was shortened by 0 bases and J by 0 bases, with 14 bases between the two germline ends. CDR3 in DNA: TGCGCCAGCAGCCAAGAGTCAATAGCAGGGATGAACACTGAAGCTTTCTTT. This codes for CASSQESIAGMNTEAFF.

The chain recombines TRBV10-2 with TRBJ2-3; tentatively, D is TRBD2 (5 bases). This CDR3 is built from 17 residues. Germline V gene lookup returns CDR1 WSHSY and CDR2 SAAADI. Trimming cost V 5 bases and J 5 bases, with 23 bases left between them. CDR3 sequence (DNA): TGCGCCAGCAGTTGGGGAGTCAACCAATTAACCGGAGATACGCAGTATTTT. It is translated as CASSWGVNQLTGDTQYF.

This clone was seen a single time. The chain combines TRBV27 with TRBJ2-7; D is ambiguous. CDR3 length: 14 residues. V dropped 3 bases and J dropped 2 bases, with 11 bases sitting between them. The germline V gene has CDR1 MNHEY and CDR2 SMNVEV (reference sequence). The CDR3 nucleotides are TGTGCCAGCAGTTTTTCTGGGTCAACCTACGAGCAGTACTTC. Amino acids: CASSFSGSTYEQYF.

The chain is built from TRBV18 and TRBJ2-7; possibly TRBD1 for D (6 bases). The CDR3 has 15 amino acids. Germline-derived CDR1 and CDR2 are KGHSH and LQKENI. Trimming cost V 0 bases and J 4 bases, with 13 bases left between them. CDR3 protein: CASSPPDSDSYEQYF. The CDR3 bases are TGTGCCAGCTCACCACCGGACAGTGATTCTTACGAGCAGTACTTC.

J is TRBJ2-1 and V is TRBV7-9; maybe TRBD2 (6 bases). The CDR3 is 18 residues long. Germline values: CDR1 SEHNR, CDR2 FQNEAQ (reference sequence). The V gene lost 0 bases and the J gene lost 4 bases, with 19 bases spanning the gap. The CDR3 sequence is CASSLAKGGGAPYNEQFF. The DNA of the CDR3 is TGTGCCAGCAGCTTAGCCAAGGGCGGCGGGGCGCCGTACAATGAGCAGTTCTTC.

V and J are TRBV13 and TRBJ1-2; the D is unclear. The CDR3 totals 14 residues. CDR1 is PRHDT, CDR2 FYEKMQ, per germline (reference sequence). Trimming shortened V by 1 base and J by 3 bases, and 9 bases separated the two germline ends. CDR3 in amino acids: CASSLEWTDYGYTF. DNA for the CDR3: TGTGCCAGCAGCTTAGAGTGGACGGACTATGGCTACACCTTC.

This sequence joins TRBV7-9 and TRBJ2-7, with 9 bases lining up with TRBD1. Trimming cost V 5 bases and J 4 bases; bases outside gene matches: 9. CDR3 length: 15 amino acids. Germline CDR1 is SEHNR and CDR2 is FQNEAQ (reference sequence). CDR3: CASSAGTGLVYEQYF. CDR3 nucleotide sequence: TGTGCCAGCAGCGCCGGGACAGGGCTGGTTTACGAGCAGTACTTC.

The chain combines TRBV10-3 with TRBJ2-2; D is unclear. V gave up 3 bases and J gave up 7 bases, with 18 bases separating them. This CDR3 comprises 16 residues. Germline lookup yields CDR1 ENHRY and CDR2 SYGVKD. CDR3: CAISEDEDRAGGELFF. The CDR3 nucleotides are TGTGCCATCAGTGAAGACGAGGATCGGGCAGGCGGGGAGCTGTTTTTT.

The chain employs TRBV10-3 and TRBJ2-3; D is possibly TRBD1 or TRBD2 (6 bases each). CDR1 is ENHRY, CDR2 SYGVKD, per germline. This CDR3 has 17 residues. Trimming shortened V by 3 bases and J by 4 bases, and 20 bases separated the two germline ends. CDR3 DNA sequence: TGTGCCATCAGTGAACATCTGGGGGGCCCCCCAGCAGATACGCAGTATTTT. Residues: CAISEHLGGPPADTQYF.

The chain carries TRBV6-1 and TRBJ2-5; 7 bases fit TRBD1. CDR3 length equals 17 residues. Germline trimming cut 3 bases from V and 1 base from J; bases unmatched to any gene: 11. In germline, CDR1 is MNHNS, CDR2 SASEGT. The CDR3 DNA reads TGTGCCAGCAGTGAGGGGGTCGGACAGGTTTCCCAAGAGACCCAGTACTTC. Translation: CASSEGVGQVSQETQYF.

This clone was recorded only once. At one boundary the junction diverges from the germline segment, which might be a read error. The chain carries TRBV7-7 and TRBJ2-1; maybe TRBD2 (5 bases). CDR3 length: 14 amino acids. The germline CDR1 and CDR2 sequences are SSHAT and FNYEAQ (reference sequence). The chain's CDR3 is CASSVSVSYNEQFF. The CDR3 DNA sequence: TGTGCTAGCAGCGTTAGCGTCTCCTACAATGAGCAGTTCTTC.

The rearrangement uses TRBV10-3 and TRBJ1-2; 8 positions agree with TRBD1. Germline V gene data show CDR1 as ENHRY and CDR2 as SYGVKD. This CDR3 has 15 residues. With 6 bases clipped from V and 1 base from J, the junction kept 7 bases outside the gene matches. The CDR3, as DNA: TGTGCCATCAGCGGCGGACAGGGTAATAACTATGGCTACACCTTC. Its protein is CAISGGQGNNYGYTF.

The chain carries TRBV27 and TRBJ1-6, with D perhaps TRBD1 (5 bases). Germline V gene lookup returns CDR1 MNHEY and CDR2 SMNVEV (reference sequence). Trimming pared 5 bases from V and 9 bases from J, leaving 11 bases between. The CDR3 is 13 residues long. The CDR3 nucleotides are TGTGCCAGCAGTAGCCGGGACGTTTCACCCCTCCACTTT. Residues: CASSSRDVSPLHF.

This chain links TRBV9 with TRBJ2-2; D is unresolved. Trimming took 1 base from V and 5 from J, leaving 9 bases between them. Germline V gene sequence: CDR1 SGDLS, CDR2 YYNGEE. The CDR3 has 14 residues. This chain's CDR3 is CASSVNVGTGELFF. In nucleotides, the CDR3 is TGTGCCAGCAGCGTAAACGTGGGGACCGGGGAGCTGTTTTTT.

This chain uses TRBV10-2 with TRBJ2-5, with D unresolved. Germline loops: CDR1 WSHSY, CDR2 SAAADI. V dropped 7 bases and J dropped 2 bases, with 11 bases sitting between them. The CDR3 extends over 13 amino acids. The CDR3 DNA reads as TGCGCCAGCATGCTTCTACGGCAAGAGACCCAGTACTTC. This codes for CASMLLRQETQYF.

CDR3 region: CASSLDGAGTGIFYNEQFF. CDR3 DNA sequence: TGTGCCAGCAGCTTAGATGGAGCCGGGACAGGGATCTTCTACAATGAGCAGTTCTTC. V is TRBV7-9 and J is TRBJ2-1, with TRBD1 matching 9 bases. This CDR3 comprises 19 residues. After removal of 1 base from V and 3 bases from J, the junction contained 13 bases not matched to a gene. Germline lookup yields CDR1 SEHNR and CDR2 FQNEAQ (reference sequence).

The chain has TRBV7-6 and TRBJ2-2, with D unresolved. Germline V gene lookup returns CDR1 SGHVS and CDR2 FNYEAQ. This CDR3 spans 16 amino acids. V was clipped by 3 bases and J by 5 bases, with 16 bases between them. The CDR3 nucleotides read TGTGCCAGCAGCTTTGTAATTGAGGCGGTGACCGGGGAGCTGTTTTTT. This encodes CASSFVIEAVTGELFF.

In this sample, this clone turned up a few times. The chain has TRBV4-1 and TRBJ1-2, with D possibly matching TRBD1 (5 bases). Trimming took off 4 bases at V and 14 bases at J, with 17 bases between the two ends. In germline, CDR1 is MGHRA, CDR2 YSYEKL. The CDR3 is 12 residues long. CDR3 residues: CASSRPSGPHTF. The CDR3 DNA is TGCGCCAGCAGCCGTCCCTCGGGACCCCATACCTTC.

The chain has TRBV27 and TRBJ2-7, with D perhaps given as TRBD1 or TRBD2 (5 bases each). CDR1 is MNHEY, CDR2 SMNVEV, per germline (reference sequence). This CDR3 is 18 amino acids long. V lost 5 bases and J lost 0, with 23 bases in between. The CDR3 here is CASSGAAVAGYHSYEQYF. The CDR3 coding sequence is TGTGCCAGCAGTGGGGCGGCCGTCGCGGGCTACCACTCCTACGAGCAGTACTTC.

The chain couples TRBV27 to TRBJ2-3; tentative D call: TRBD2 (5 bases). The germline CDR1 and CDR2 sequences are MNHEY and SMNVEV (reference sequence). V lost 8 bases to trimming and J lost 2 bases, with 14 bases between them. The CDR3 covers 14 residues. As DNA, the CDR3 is TGTGCCAGCGGGATAGGACTTCCCACAGATACGCAGTATTTT. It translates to CASGIGLPTDTQYF.

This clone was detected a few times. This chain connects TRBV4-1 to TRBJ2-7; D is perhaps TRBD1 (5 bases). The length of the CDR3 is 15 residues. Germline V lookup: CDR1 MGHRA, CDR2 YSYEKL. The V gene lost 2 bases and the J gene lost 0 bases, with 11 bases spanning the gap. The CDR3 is CASSQQEQDSYEQYF. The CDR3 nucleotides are TGCGCCAGCAGCCAACAAGAACAGGACTCCTACGAGCAGTACTTC.

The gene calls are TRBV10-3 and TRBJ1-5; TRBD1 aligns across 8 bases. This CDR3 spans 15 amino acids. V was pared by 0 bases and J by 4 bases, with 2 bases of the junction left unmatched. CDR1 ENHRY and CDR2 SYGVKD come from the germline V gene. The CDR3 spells CAISESTGVNQPQHF. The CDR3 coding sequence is TGTGCCATCAGTGAGTCGACAGGGGTTAATCAGCCCCAGCATTTT.

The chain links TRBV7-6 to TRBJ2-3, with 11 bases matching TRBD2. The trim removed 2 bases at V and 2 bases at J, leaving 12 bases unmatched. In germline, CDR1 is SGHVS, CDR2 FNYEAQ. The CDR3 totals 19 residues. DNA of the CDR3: TGTGCCAGCAGCTTATCTTACCTAGCGGGAGGCCTAAACACAGATACGCAGTATTTT. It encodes CASSLSYLAGGLNTDTQYF.

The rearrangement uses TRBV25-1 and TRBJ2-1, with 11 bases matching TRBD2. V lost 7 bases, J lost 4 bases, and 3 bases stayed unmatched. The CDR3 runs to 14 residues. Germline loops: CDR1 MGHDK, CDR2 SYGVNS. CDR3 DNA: TGTGCCAGCAAACTAGCGGGAGCTTACAATGAGCAGTTCTTC. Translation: CASKLAGAYNEQFF.